The 28 T cell receptor beta chains reported below all come from one sample, sequenced in a study of cytomegalovirus exposure and HLA in healthy donors (TCRdb year 2017). Libraries came from the immunoSEQ multiplex PCR assay. For the multiplex PCR, a mixture combining 60 forward primers for TCR Vbeta segments and 13 reverse primers for TCR Jbeta segments was used. Imported from immuneACCESS, the table was reduced by TCRdb to in-frame sequences with V and J called. These copies leave out some clones; in studies compared against another copy, an unresolved V gene accounts for under half, and the cause of the remainder is not known. Present in this sample are about 160,000 clones, around 76% of which were seen just once. The ten largest make up about 1.3% of the sample. Sequencing used PBMCs. These receptors all stem from a man aged 55 to 69 in good health and CMV-seronegative.

The table lists this clone with a count of one. V usage is TRBV7-8 and J usage is TRBJ1-2, with 8 bases identical to TRBD1. The CDR3 sequence is 14 residues long. The ends lost 9 bases at V and 5 bases at J; junction bases unmatched: 11. The germline V gene encodes CDR1 SGHVS and CDR2 FQNEAQ. The DNA for the CDR3 is TGTGCCAGTAGTCCACCGGGACAGGTTTATGGCTACACCTTC. Its protein product is CASSPPGQVYGYTF.

This clone was seen just once. V is TRBV7-8 and J is TRBJ2-3; 7 bases align to TRBD2. Trimming removed 0 bases from V and 0 bases from J; junction bases left unmatched: 0. The CDR3 contains 15 residues. CDR1 SGHVS and CDR2 FQNEAQ come from the germline V gene. Written as DNA, the CDR3 is TGTGCCAGCAGCTTAGCTAGCGGGAGCACAGATACGCAGTATTTT. Translated, it gives CASSLASGSTDTQYF.

This chain uses TRBV4-3 with TRBJ2-7; 8 bases agree with TRBD2. Trimming took 1 base from V and 1 from J; bases not matched to a gene: 3. This CDR3 has 15 amino acids. Germline CDR1 LGHNA, CDR2 YSLEER. CDR3 nucleotides: TGCGCCAGCAGCCAAGCGGGAGGGAATTCCTACGAGCAGTACTTC. Protein product: CASSQAGGNSYEQYF.

CDR3 sequence (DNA): TGTGCCAGCAGCCCGGGGGGGGTAAACACTGAAGCTTTCTTT. This encodes CASSPGGVNTEAFF. This chain joins TRBV11-3 and TRBJ1-1, with D maybe TRBD1 (5 bases). Deletions cut 5 bases from V and 2 bases from J, with 12 bases between. This CDR3 has 14 residues. From germline, CDR1 is SGHNT and CDR2 YENEEA.

The CDR3 spells CASSQDSGRDTEAFF. The DNA for the CDR3 is TGCGCCAGCAGCCAAGATTCAGGGAGGGACACTGAAGCTTTCTTT. The chain carries TRBV4-3 and TRBJ1-1; tentatively, D is TRBD1 (5 bases). V shed 0 bases and J shed 3 bases, with 11 bases lying between them. Germline loops: CDR1 LGHNA, CDR2 YSLEER. CDR3 length: 15 amino acids.

The chain has TRBV5-4 and TRBJ2-1; TRBD2 matches 16 bases. The CDR3 has 16 residues. Germline lookup yields CDR1 SGHNT and CDR2 YYREEE (reference sequence). The junction had 7 bases not matched to a gene; V was cut back by 4 bases and J by 9 bases. The CDR3 sequence: CASSVGLAGGFGEQFF. The CDR3 coding sequence is TGTGCCAGCAGCGTGGGACTAGCGGGGGGGTTTGGTGAGCAGTTCTTC.

The V call is TRBV6-1, the J call TRBJ2-3; the D is unclear. The CDR3 consists of 14 residues. Germline values: CDR1 MNHNS, CDR2 SASEGT. V lost 2 bases and J lost 5, with 11 bases in between. Written as DNA, the CDR3 is TGTGCCAGCAGTGAAAATTTCGCGTTAGATACGCAGTATTTT. Encoded protein: CASSENFALDTQYF.

J is TRBJ2-7 and V is TRBV28, with TRBD2 identical over 8 bases. V dropped 8 bases and J dropped 0; count of bases not matched to a gene: 9. Per the germline V gene, CDR1 is MDHEN and CDR2 is SYDVKM. The length of the CDR3 is 15 residues. The CDR3 is CASDGRREASYEQYF. Here the CDR3 DNA reads TGTGCCAGCGACGGGCGGCGGGAGGCCTCCTACGAGCAGTACTTC.

The genes are TRBV7-3 and TRBJ2-3; unclear D gene. The CDR3 contains 13 residues. The V end was cut by 2 bases, the J end by 8 bases, with 11 bases between. Germline lookup yields CDR1 SGHTA and CDR2 FQGTGA. The CDR3 DNA reads TGTGCCAGCAGCTTAGAGGCGACCGGTACGCAGTATTTT. Translating it yields CASSLEATGTQYF.

The CDR3 coding sequence is TGCGCCAGCAGCCGCCAGGGAAGGGATGGCACAGATACGCAGTATTTT. This encodes CASSRQGRDGTDTQYF. The V gene is TRBV4-3, the J gene TRBJ2-3, with D maybe TRBD1 (5 bases). Per the germline V gene, CDR1 is LGHNA and CDR2 is YSLEER. This CDR3 has 16 amino acids. Trimming left V 4 bases short and J 1 base short, with 15 bases between.

The chain recombines TRBV7-8 with TRBJ2-1; 9 nucleotides line up with TRBD2. Germline V gene sequence: CDR1 SGHVS, CDR2 FQNEAQ. Trimming cost V 1 base and J 7 bases; bases outside gene matches: 8. The CDR3 has 16 amino acids. The CDR3, as DNA: TGTGCCAGCAGCTTAGGGTGGCTAGCGGGAATAAATGAGCAGTTCTTC. Protein product: CASSLGWLAGINEQFF.

This clone came up a few times. CDR3 amino acids: CASSTDRGGNEQFF. The CDR3 DNA sequence: TGTGCCAGCAGCACGGACAGGGGGGGCAATGAGCAGTTCTTC. The rearrangement joins TRBV7-9 to TRBJ2-1, with 10 bases fitting TRBD1. V was pared by 5 bases and J by 6 bases, with 4 bases of the junction left unmatched. Germline V gives CDR1 SEHNR, CDR2 FQNEAQ (reference sequence). This CDR3 is built from 14 residues.

J is TRBJ1-5 and V is TRBV6-6; D unresolved. The CDR3 sequence is 14 residues long. Germline lookup yields CDR1 MNHNY and CDR2 SVGAGI (reference sequence). Trimming shortened V by 4 bases and J by 0 bases, and 7 bases separated the two germline ends. CDR3 nucleotides: TGTGCCAGCAGTTCCCGGGATAGCAATCAGCCCCAGCATTTT. The encoded protein is CASSSRDSNQPQHF.

The V call is TRBV27, the J call TRBJ2-3; TRBD2 aligns across 10 bases. CDR1 MNHEY and CDR2 SMNVEV come from the germline V gene (reference sequence). After removal of 6 bases from V and 5 bases from J, the junction contained 17 bases not matched to a gene. CDR3 length: 18 residues. As DNA, the CDR3 is TGTGCCAGCAGCCCATACCGGGGGGTAGCGGGAGGCGGAGATACGCAGTATTTT. Residues: CASSPYRGVAGGGDTQYF.

This clone was counted a few times. This CDR3 is CASSSSTEAFF. The DNA of the CDR3 is TGTGCCAGCAGCTCTTCCACTGAAGCTTTCTTT. This chain joins TRBV7-2 and TRBJ1-1; no clear D. Trimming pared 4 bases from V and 4 bases from J, leaving 4 bases between. The CDR3 sequence is 11 residues long. Per germline, CDR1 SGHTA and CDR2 FQGNSA.

The genes are TRBV2 and TRBJ1-1, with D unresolved. In germline, CDR1 is SNHLY, CDR2 FYNNEI. Trimming cost V 5 bases and J 4 bases, with 8 bases left between them. CDR3 length: 12 amino acids. DNA for the CDR3: TGTGCCAGCAGTCAGGATCTCACTGAAGCTTTCTTT. This codes for CASSQDLTEAFF.

The chain combines TRBV4-2 with TRBJ2-1; 9 nucleotides match TRBD2. The CDR3 sequence is 17 residues long. Germline V lookup: CDR1 LGHNA, CDR2 YNFKEQ. The V segment lost 1 base and the J segment 0 bases; nucleotides outside the gene matches: 4. Here the CDR3 DNA reads TGTGCCAGCAGCCAAGGGCCAGCGGGGGGCTCCTACAATGAGCAGTTCTTC. The encoded protein is CASSQGPAGGSYNEQFF.

V usage is TRBV5-1 and J usage is TRBJ2-3; 13 bases are a match to TRBD2. Germline V gene data show CDR1 as SGHRS and CDR2 as YFSETQ. The J segment lost 5 bases and the V segment lost 4 bases, leaving 4 bases of the junction unmatched. This CDR3 has 15 amino acids. The CDR3 spells CASSELAGGQDTQYF. As DNA, the CDR3 is TGCGCCAGCAGCGAACTAGCGGGGGGGCAAGATACGCAGTATTTT.

J is TRBJ2-7 and V is TRBV5-5, with 7 nucleotides matching TRBD1. The V gene's germline CDR1 is SGHKS and CDR2 YYEKEE (reference sequence). The length of the CDR3 is 16 residues. The V and J ends lost 4 bases and 3 bases, in that order; junction bases with no gene match: 13. The CDR3 here is CASSPRGGQEFYEQYF. The CDR3 nucleotides read TGTGCCAGCAGCCCGCGAGGTGGACAGGAATTCTACGAGCAGTACTTC. The whole variable domain, remainder taken from reference TRBV5-5 and TRBJ2-7, is DAGVTQSPTHLIKTRGQQVTLRCSPISGHKSVSWYQQVLGQGPQFIFQYYEKEERGRGNFPDRFSARQFPNYSSELNVNALLLGDSALYLCASSPRGGQEFYEQYFGPGTRLTVT.

The rearrangement uses TRBV5-8 and TRBJ1-4; the match to TRBD1 covers 7 bases. Germline V gene lookup returns CDR1 SGHTS and CDR2 YDEGEE. V gave up 3 bases and J gave up 8 bases; unmatched junction bases: 10. The CDR3 totals 15 residues. The CDR3 DNA sequence: TGTGCCAGCAGCTGGGTGGACAGGACGAGAGAAAAACTGTTTTTT. Translating it yields CASSWVDRTREKLFF.

The genes are TRBV7-3 and TRBJ2-1, with D perhaps TRBD2 (6 bases). V was clipped by 3 bases and J by 12 bases, with 21 bases between them. The CDR3 contains 15 residues. CDR1 is SGHTA, CDR2 FQGTGA, per germline. The DNA for the CDR3 is TGTGCCAGCAGCTTGAGCCCCGAGGCTAGCGTAGCGCAGTTCTTC. This codes for CASSLSPEASVAQFF.

The rearrangement uses TRBV9 and TRBJ2-1; TRBD1 matches 8 bases. The trim removed 3 bases at V and 7 bases at J, leaving 6 bases unmatched. This CDR3 region has 14 residues. Looked up from germline, CDR1 is SGDLS and CDR2 is YYNGEE. In DNA, the CDR3 is TGTGCCAGCAGCGGGCAGGGGGCTTGGAATGAGCAGTTCTTC. Protein product: CASSGQGAWNEQFF.

This chain joins TRBV7-2 and TRBJ1-1, with no clear D. There are 14 residues in the CDR3. V lost 0 bases to trimming and J lost 3 bases, with 8 bases between them. Germline V lookup: CDR1 SGHTA, CDR2 FQGNSA. The CDR3, as DNA: TGTGCCAGCAGCTTAGCTGCCAGGTACACTGAAGCTTTCTTT. Its protein product is CASSLAARYTEAFF.

The gene calls are TRBV6-6 and TRBJ1-1, with 8 nucleotides matching TRBD1. Per germline, CDR1 MNHNY and CDR2 SVGAGI (reference sequence). V lost 6 bases, J lost 5 bases, and 8 bases stayed unmatched. The CDR3 runs 14 residues. CDR3 loop: CASRPRTGRTEAFF. The CDR3 region has the DNA TGTGCCAGCAGACCTCGGACAGGGCGGACTGAAGCTTTCTTT.

This clone has only one observation. The chain couples TRBV27 to TRBJ1-6, with 7 nucleotides matching TRBD1. This CDR3 is built from 13 residues. V was pared by 5 bases and J by 14 bases, with 9 bases of the junction left unmatched. Germline CDR1 and CDR2: MNHEY and SMNVEV (reference sequence). As DNA, the CDR3 is TGTGCCAGCAGTCTAAAGGGGGCCGGTACCCTCCACTTT. It codes for CASSLKGAGTLHF.

The chain is built from TRBV6-6 and TRBJ2-3; D is unclear. The germline V and J ends were trimmed by 10 bases and 3 bases, with 11 bases remaining between them. CDR1 and CDR2 (germline): MNHNY, SVGAGI (reference sequence). The CDR3 consists of 12 residues. CDR3 nucleotide sequence: TGTGCCACCCAGTTATCAACAGATACGCAGTATTTT. It encodes CATQLSTDTQYF.

This chain uses TRBV5-8 with TRBJ1-1; no definite D call. CDR1 and CDR2 (germline): SGHTS, YDEGEE. The V end lost 3 bases, the J end lost 0 bases, and 12 bases lay between the germline ends. CDR3 length: 15 residues. The CDR3 DNA is TGTGCCAGCAGCTCCGGACTATCCATGAACACTGAAGCTTTCTTT. Translating it yields CASSSGLSMNTEAFF. The whole variable domain, filled in from reference TRBV5-8 and TRBJ1-1, reads EAGVTQSPTHLIKTRGQQATLRCSPISGHTSVYWYQQALGLGLQFLLWYDEGEERNRGNFPPRFSGRQFPNYSSELNVNALELEDSALYLCASSSGLSMNTEAFFGQGTRLTVV.

This clone was picked up one time. The chain combines TRBV6-5 with TRBJ2-1; weak D call: TRBD1 (6 bases). Trimming removed 0 bases from V and 12 bases from J, with 15 bases in between. This CDR3 has 14 residues. Germline V gene data show CDR1 as MNHEY and CDR2 as SVGAGI. CDR3 in amino acids: CASSYSTAIQGQFF. For the CDR3, the DNA is TGTGCCAGCAGTTACTCGACGGCCATACAGGGGCAGTTCTTC.